This T cell receptor beta chain comes out of a study of T cell responses to AZD1222 COVID-19 vaccine. Overall study findings and caveats: Seropositive at baseline were only a handful of AZD1222 recipients.

Points on this clone: Its antigen is still unknown.

The V gene lost 3 bases and the J gene lost 4 bases, with 9 bases spanning the gap. Germline V gene lookup returns CDR1 LNHDA and CDR2 SQIVND (reference sequence). The CDR3 spans 13 residues. The protocol was immunoSEQ multiplex PCR, while the TCRdb copy is restricted to in-frame clones and leaves out a portion. The table has about 120,000 clones, around 91% seen once. The V and J genes are TRBV19 and TRBJ1-1; D call uncertain. The receptor comes from an adult who received the AZD1222 COVID-19 vaccine. The source was peripheral blood, collected 28 days after the second AZD1222 dose. CDR3 region: CASSIGWATEAFF. The CDR3 bases are TGTGCCAGTAGTATCGGATGGGCCACTGAAGCTTTCTTT.